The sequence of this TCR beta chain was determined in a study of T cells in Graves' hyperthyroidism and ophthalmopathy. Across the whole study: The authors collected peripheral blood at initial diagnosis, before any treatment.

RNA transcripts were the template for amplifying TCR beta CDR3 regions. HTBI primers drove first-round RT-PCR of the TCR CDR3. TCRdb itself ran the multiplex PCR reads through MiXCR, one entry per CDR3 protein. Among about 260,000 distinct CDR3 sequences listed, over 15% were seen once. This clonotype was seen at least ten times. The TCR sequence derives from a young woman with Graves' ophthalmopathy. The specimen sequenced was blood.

CDR3 residues: CASSPDRSNEKLFF. The CDR3 bases are TGTGCCAGCAGTCCGGACAGGTCTAATGAAAAACTGTTTTTT. The chain uses TRBV2 and TRBJ1-4; 7 bases line up with TRBD1. The CDR3 spans 14 residues. The V gene end was trimmed by 5 bases and the J gene end by 3 bases; junction bases not matched to a gene: 3. Germline V gives CDR1 SNHLY, CDR2 FYNNEI.